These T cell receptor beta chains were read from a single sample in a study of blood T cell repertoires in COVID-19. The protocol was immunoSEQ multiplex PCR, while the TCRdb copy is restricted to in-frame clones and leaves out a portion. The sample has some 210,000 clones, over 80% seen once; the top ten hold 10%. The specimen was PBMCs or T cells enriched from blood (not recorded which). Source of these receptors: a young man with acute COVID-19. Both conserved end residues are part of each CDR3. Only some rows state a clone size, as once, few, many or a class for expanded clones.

cdr3_aa: CASSFTGRGGQPQHF
clone_size: .
v_call: TRBV27
j_call: TRBJ1-5

cdr3_aa: CASSERAQRNTEAFF
clone_size: .
v_call: TRBV9
j_call: TRBJ1-1

cdr3_aa: CASSLKDRGLSFF
clone_size: .
v_call: TRBV7-2
j_call: TRBJ1-1

cdr3_aa: CASSQVFSGQDYEQYF
clone_size: .
v_call: TRBV4-1
j_call: TRBJ2-7

cdr3_aa: CAISESGRGDGNTIYF
clone_size: .
v_call: TRBV10-3
j_call: TRBJ1-3

cdr3_aa: CASSLSGWNSPLHF
clone_size: .
v_call: TRBV28
j_call: TRBJ1-6

cdr3_aa: CASSSGQATGNEQFF
clone_size: .
v_call: TRBV6-5
j_call: TRBJ2-1

cdr3_aa: CASSPGTAIYGYTF
clone_size: .
v_call: TRBV7-9
j_call: TRBJ1-2

cdr3_aa: CAWRTQQLNEKLFF
clone_size: many
v_call: TRBV30
j_call: TRBJ1-4

cdr3_aa: CASSTGTGVSEAFF
clone_size: .
v_call: TRBV2
j_call: TRBJ1-1

cdr3_aa: CASSSRAYEQYF
clone_size: .
v_call: TRBV7-9
j_call: TRBJ2-7

cdr3_aa: CSVEGDFQYEQYF
clone_size: .
v_call: TRBV29-1
j_call: TRBJ2-7

cdr3_aa: CASSLEGAVHQPQHF
clone_size: .
v_call: TRBV5-1
j_call: TRBJ1-5

cdr3_aa: CASEVRADSDEKLFF
clone_size: .
v_call: TRBV6-5
j_call: TRBJ1-4

cdr3_aa: CASSELAGDTGELFF
clone_size: .
v_call: TRBV27
j_call: TRBJ2-2

cdr3_aa: CASSRGENTEAFF
clone_size: .
v_call: TRBV18
j_call: TRBJ1-1

cdr3_aa: CASSGGQGVETQYF
clone_size: .
v_call: TRBV25-1
j_call: TRBJ2-5

cdr3_aa: CASSLAGAEAFF
clone_size: .
v_call: TRBV7-9
j_call: TRBJ1-1

cdr3_aa: CASSVVQVEAFF
clone_size: .
v_call: TRBV9
j_call: TRBJ1-1

cdr3_aa: CASSLWASGTLYEQYF
clone_size: .
v_call: TRBV28
j_call: TRBJ2-7

cdr3_aa: CASSLTGRYGYTF
clone_size: .
v_call: TRBV27
j_call: TRBJ1-2

cdr3_aa: CASSLGTGTYEQYF
clone_size: .
v_call: TRBV5-1
j_call: TRBJ2-7

cdr3_aa: CASSPRGAVNTEAFF
clone_size: .
v_call: TRBV2
j_call: TRBJ1-1

cdr3_aa: CASSFKGDQPQHF
clone_size: .
v_call: TRBV6-2/TRBV6-3
j_call: TRBJ1-5

cdr3_aa: CASSPYTGDEQYF
clone_size: once
v_call: TRBV7-8
j_call: TRBJ2-7

cdr3_aa: CASTPSDGGTGGPKNIQYF
clone_size: .
v_call: TRBV19
j_call: TRBJ2-4

cdr3_aa: CASSSGQKNTEAFF
clone_size: .
v_call: TRBV7-9
j_call: TRBJ1-1

cdr3_aa: CASSPQGSNTGELFF
clone_size: .
v_call: TRBV2
j_call: TRBJ2-2

cdr3_aa: CASSLGPRFDEKLFF
clone_size: few
v_call: TRBV5-4
j_call: TRBJ1-4

cdr3_aa: CASGFSQGSNQPQHF
clone_size: .
v_call: TRBV12-5
j_call: TRBJ1-5

cdr3_aa: CATSQGLAGNTIYF
clone_size: once
v_call: TRBV10-3
j_call: TRBJ1-3

cdr3_aa: CAWSLGVNNQPQHF
clone_size: few
v_call: TRBV30
j_call: TRBJ1-5

cdr3_aa: CASSLDSFTDTQYF
clone_size: .
v_call: TRBV2
j_call: TRBJ2-3

cdr3_aa: CATSRDRGAGGNTIYF
clone_size: few
v_call: TRBV15
j_call: TRBJ1-3

cdr3_aa: CSVEDKGGQLISLDYGYTF
clone_size: .
v_call: TRBV29-1
j_call: TRBJ1-2

cdr3_aa: CAISEWRESYEQYF
clone_size: .
v_call: TRBV10-3
j_call: TRBJ2-7

cdr3_aa: CASTPILGDIQYF
clone_size: .
v_call: TRBV7-9
j_call: TRBJ2-4

cdr3_aa: CASSLGGRETQYF
clone_size: .
v_call: TRBV28
j_call: TRBJ2-5

cdr3_aa: CASSLAFGHTNTEAFF
clone_size: .
v_call: TRBV5-6
j_call: TRBJ1-1

cdr3_aa: CASSETGGYGYTF
clone_size: few
v_call: TRBV6-4
j_call: TRBJ1-2

cdr3_aa: CASSPGTANKLFF
clone_size: few
v_call: TRBV4-1
j_call: TRBJ1-4

cdr3_aa: CASSHPSSPGQRVAFF
clone_size: .
v_call: TRBV4-1
j_call: TRBJ1-1

cdr3_aa: CASGLVAGEKFF
clone_size: .
v_call: TRBV12-5
j_call: TRBJ2-1

cdr3_aa: CASRGALRGYTF
clone_size: .
v_call: TRBV19
j_call: TRBJ1-2

cdr3_aa: CASRLDRSLNNEQFF
clone_size: .
v_call: TRBV5-4
j_call: TRBJ2-1

cdr3_aa: CASSRTGLDEQYF
clone_size: .
v_call: TRBV4-1
j_call: TRBJ2-7

cdr3_aa: CASSLGASVSYNEQFF
clone_size: .
v_call: TRBV7-9
j_call: TRBJ2-1

cdr3_aa: CASSPGKSNWDGYTF
clone_size: .
v_call: TRBV6-5
j_call: TRBJ1-2

cdr3_aa: CASSYFSGRETQYF
clone_size: once
v_call: TRBV6-2/TRBV6-3
j_call: TRBJ2-5

cdr3_aa: CASSLSGGEARETQYF
clone_size: .
v_call: TRBV27
j_call: TRBJ2-5

cdr3_aa: CASRPFLTGNEKLFF
clone_size: .
v_call: TRBV28
j_call: TRBJ1-4

cdr3_aa: CASSQQWTGGYQPQHF
clone_size: .
v_call: TRBV4-3
j_call: TRBJ1-5

cdr3_aa: CASSRSGFAEAFF
clone_size: .
v_call: TRBV18
j_call: TRBJ1-1

cdr3_aa: CASSPEGLVGEQFF
clone_size: .
v_call: TRBV7-3
j_call: TRBJ2-1